The clone carrying this TCR beta chain was found a few times. Its antigen remains unidentified. The DNA is omitted, as the CDR3 cannot be located on it reliably, and the CDR3 follows TCRdb's listing. The CDR3 totals 13 residues, both ends included. Germline CDR1 SGHNT, CDR2 YENEEA. The sample is drawn from a study of yellow fever vaccine responses in identical twins. TCRdb used MiXCR to reprocess the RT-PCR reads, holding one entry per CDR3 protein. The data contain nearly 2,500 distinct CDR3 sequences, over 75% of them singletons. Study-level findings and limits: Twins reportedly mounted vaccine T cell responses that seemed partly convergent, partly personalized.

The sequencing here drew on T cells from blood (PBMCs), unsorted or a sorted subset (not recorded which), taken before or after yellow fever vaccination (not recorded which). The rearrangement links TRBV11-3 to TRBJ2-1; the table names TRBD1, a call not compared with the DNA. The clonotype originates from a woman between 18 and 29 years old who received the yellow fever vaccine. CDR3: CASSSSSGNEQFF.